This TCR beta chain was captured by sequencing in a study of neurological immune-mediated disorders. On the study more broadly: Secondary progressive disease was present in 3, and relapsing-remitting disease in roughly 30, of the 35 or so multiple sclerosis patients. Study findings and constraints: According to phylogenetic grouping, one related-CDR3 cluster, a possible signature, contained the repertoires of 18 of 34 multiple sclerosis patients.

Each TCR transcript was tagged with a 10-nucleotide random UMI during 5'RACE. Each sequencing run yielded over 160 million TCR-beta sequences from 15-18 subjects. In TCRdb, the 5' RACE reads were re-called with MiXCR into one record per CDR3 protein. In the table there are 50,000 to 70,000 distinct CDR3 sequences, 3.4% of which are singletons. Germline lookup yields CDR1 DFQATT and CDR2 SNEGSKA (reference sequence). The CDR3 consists of 15 residues. Trimming took 7 bases from V and 1 from J, leaving 19 bases between them. This clonotype came up many times. The antigen remains undetermined. This chain links TRBV20-1 with TRBJ1-2; a weak D match, TRBD1 (6 bases). Input material: PBMCs. The TCR originated in a man between 35 and 55 years old with multiple sclerosis. The CDR3 spells CSVLEGVGYNYGYTF. CDR3 DNA: TGCAGTGTTCTAGAGGGGGTAGGGTATAACTATGGCTACACCTTC.